Described below is a single T cell receptor beta chain sequence and its context. The antigen this receptor binds is unknown. No much larger clonotype is one base removed from it; base qualities were not supplied. V is cut by 3 bases and J by 1 base, and the space between the germline ends is 12 bases. For CDR1 and CDR2, the germline V gene lists SGHAT and FQNNGV. The CDR3 sequence holds 15 residues, the cysteine and phenylalanine included. The CDR3 DNA has 45 bases and is translated from base 1. This entry comes from a study of Graves' ophthalmopathy and Graves' hyperthyroidism (dated by TCRdb to 2017 to 2018). Describing the broader study: Stable hyperthyroidism was defined as no progression to ophthalmopathy within 18 months of follow-up. TCR beta repertoire signatures were used to distinguish Graves' ophthalmopathy from Graves' hyperthyroidism and to predict progression to ophthalmopathy. In total, 135 blood samples were TCR-sequenced: some 40 ophthalmopathy, over 70 hyperthyroidism and about 17 hyperthyroidism-to-ophthalmopathy patients. To explore V-J signatures distinguishing ophthalmopathy from hyperthyroidism, a discovery set of roughly 100 patients (fewer than 45 ophthalmopathy, over 55 stable hyperthyroidism) was enrolled. The independent validation cohort included approximately 19 hyperthyroidism patients plus 17 patients who later progressed from hyperthyroidism to ophthalmopathy. T-cell repertoires of thyroid tissue and blood were compared in over five hyperthyroidism patients. Once sampling was done, hyperthyroidism patients were given methimazole at a starting dose of 30 mg daily, while ophthalmopathy patients were given high-dose intravenous methylprednisolone. The research as a whole found: In validation, the model predicted ophthalmopathy progression with nearly 71% sensitivity and around 72% specificity; some 13 predicted patients were CT-confirmed with GO in a median of around 6 months. Most of the expanded thyroid clonotypes with a frequency above 0.001 were also detected in blood, and it was suggested that the thyroid immune response may be reflected by blood repertoires. No statistical method was used to set the sample size in advance, and the investigators knew which group each participant was assigned to. In cross-validation, the 13-signature model distinguished ophthalmopathy from stable hyperthyroidism with 85% to 90% sensitivity and just under 84% specificity, and in the test set the corresponding values were approximately 80% and 75%.

The hyperthyroidism patients were 18 to 65 years old and newly diagnosed, with a disease duration of less than 2 months. Anyone with other autoimmune diseases, uncontrolled infections, pregnancy or lactation was excluded from the study. Diagnosis was based on clinical symptoms, serum thyroxine, TRAb, thyroid ultrasound and orbital computed tomography. Total RNA was extracted using Trizol reagent, and RNA quality was checked on an Agilent 2100 Bioanalyzer. For repertoire sequencing, TCR beta CDR3 regions were amplified from RNA transcripts. The first round of RT-PCR was done with HTBI primers and the Qiagen OneStep RT-PCR kit, and was followed by a second round of multiplex PCR, then size selection and purification. Libraries were sequenced paired-end with 100 bp reads on an Illumina HiSeq2000. The paper's data handling went like this. SOAPnuke was used to process the reads, removing any read that contained adapters or uncalled bases, had a mean Phred below 15, or lacked an exact match to the constant primer or identifier. COPE v1.2.5 was used to merge the high-quality paired reads. Clonotypes were defined as unique nucleotide sequences and were aligned to IMGT TRB V, D and J references using MiTCR v1.1. Only V-J combinations with frequency above 0.0001 were analysed, covering about 99% of repertoires. A TCR clonal expansion and chaos score per V-J combination was defined as the ratio of F50 clonal expansion to chaos observed in the TCRdist matrix. Welch's t-statistics and random forest were used to narrow the features down to more than 10 V-J combinations, which were then fed into a naive Bayes classifier. The Morisita-Horn index was used to measure how similar the thyroid and blood repertoires were. TCRdb cleaned the public reads at Q25 with fastp, built clones with MiXCR and kept in-frame beta chains. Identical CDR3 proteins give one entry, which carries the most common genes and DNA. These V and J calls rely on TCRdb rather than the paper's analysis. In all, the sample holds roughly 1.1 million distinct CDR3 sequences, and less than 45% of those were seen once. 8.5% to 14% of the sample is in the top ten clones.

The specimen sequenced was peripheral blood or thyroid tissue (not recorded which). The sequence came from an adult man with Graves' hyperthyroidism. Recombination joined TRBV11-2 with TRBJ1-1; the D gene remains uncertain. For the CDR3, the sequence is CASSLVGISNTEAFF. The DNA sequence is as follows: TGTGCCAGCAGCTTGGTGGGAATTTCGAACACTGAAGCTTTCTTT.